The 6 T cell receptor beta chains below all came from one sample that was sequenced in a study of cytomegalovirus exposure and HLA in healthy donors (dated by TCRdb to 2016 to 2017). The library was built by means of the immunoSEQ multiplex PCR assay. The multiplex PCR relied on a mix of 60 forward primers for TCR Vbeta segments and 13 reverse primers for TCR Jbeta segments. TCRdb holds this immuneACCESS table with in-frame rearrangements only. Some clones are missing; in checked studies, unresolved V genes explain under half, and the rest has no known cause. Within this sample are fewer than 200,000 clones, with around 74% of them counted one time only. The ten top clones hold roughly 2% of the sample. What was sequenced was PBMCs. The receptors here all came from a female donor in good health and CMV-seronegative.

The chain uses TRBV10-3 and TRBJ2-7, with 8 bases fitting TRBD1. Germline CDR1 and CDR2: ENHRY and SYGVKD. J gave up 0 bases and V 5 bases, and 6 bases lay outside the gene matches. This CDR3 has 15 amino acids. CDR3 sequence: CAISQQGASSYEQYF. The CDR3, as DNA: TGTGCCATCAGTCAGCAGGGGGCTAGCTCCTACGAGCAGTACTTC.

This clone was observed a single time. This chain uses TRBV19 with TRBJ1-5, with 7 nucleotides matching TRBD1. This CDR3 is 12 amino acids long. The trim removed 4 bases at V and 6 bases at J, leaving 0 bases unmatched. Germline V gene sequence: CDR1 LNHDA, CDR2 SQIVND (reference sequence). CDR3 sequence: CASSTGGQPQHF. The DNA for the CDR3 is TGTGCCAGTAGTACAGGGGGTCAGCCCCAGCATTTT.

The chain has TRBV4-1 and TRBJ2-3, with D perhaps matching TRBD2 (7 bases). V lost 5 bases, J lost 5 bases, and 17 bases lay in between. The CDR3 loop spans 15 amino acids. The germline gives CDR1 MGHRA, CDR2 YSYEKL. The CDR3 region is CASSRWGGSGDTQYF. DNA of the CDR3: TGCGCCAGCAGCAGGTGGGGGGGCTCTGGAGATACGCAGTATTTT.

This chain links TRBV2 with TRBJ1-3, with 8 nucleotides matching TRBD1. V lost 6 bases, J lost 0 bases, and 7 bases stayed unmatched. Germline CDR1 SNHLY, CDR2 FYNNEI. This CDR3 contains 16 residues. CDR3 nucleotides: TGTGCCAGCAGCGCTACAGGGGGGATCTCTGGAAACACCATATATTTT. Its protein is CASSATGGISGNTIYF.

The V gene is TRBV2, the J gene TRBJ1-1; tentatively, D is TRBD1 (5 bases). The CDR3 extends over 15 amino acids. V was cut by 7 bases and J by 1 base, with 16 bases left in between. CDR1 and CDR2 from the germline V gene are SNHLY and FYNNEI. In DNA, the CDR3 is TGTGCCAGCACCTGGGACGGGGGAGAGAACACTGAAGCTTTCTTT. This gives the protein CASTWDGGENTEAFF. The whole variable domain, remainder taken from reference TRBV2 and TRBJ1-1, is EPEVTQTPSHQVTQMGQEVILRCVPISNHLYFYWYRQILGQKVEFLVSFYNNEISEKSEIFDDQFSVERPDGSNFTLKIRSTKLEDSAMYFCASTWDGGENTEAFFGQGTRLTVV.

This rearrangement joins TRBV6-5 to TRBJ2-7; 10 nucleotides agree with TRBD1. The germline gives CDR1 MNHEY, CDR2 SVGAGI. V was pared by 6 bases and J by 1 base, with 6 bases of the junction left unmatched. This CDR3 comprises 15 residues. CDR3 DNA: TGTGCCAGCAGAACCGCGGGACAGGGGTCCTACGAGCAGTACTTC. Encoded protein: CASRTAGQGSYEQYF.